The rows below give T cell receptor beta chains drawn from one sample of a study of OX40 agonist ivuxolimab in advanced cancers. Clones were read by immunoSEQ multiplex PCR, and TCRdb kept only the in-frame ones, dropping some. The table lists over 65,000 clones, approximately 80% of them singletons. The input for sequencing was CD4+ or CD8+ T cells sorted from blood, taken in a trial of the OX40 agonist ivuxolimab. These receptors were taken from an adult with an advanced solid tumor such as melanoma, head and neck, liver or kidney cancer. Each CDR3 is given with its conserved first and last residue. D genes are given only for firm matches. Size is omitted from some rows. Given values are once, few, many or a class for expanded clones.

TRBV7-2	once	TRBJ2-6	-	TGTGCCGGCAGCTTTTCCGGGTCTGGGGCCAACGTCCTGACTTTC	CAGSFSGSGANVLTF
TRBV14	few	TRBJ2-7	-	TGTGCCAGCAGCCCAGGGAAGGGCACCTACGAGCAGTACTTC	CASSPGKGTYEQYF
TRBV5-1	-	TRBJ2-1	-	TGCGCCAGCAGCTTCTTAGCGCGACTCCCTTCTCTGTCGACCTACAATGAGCAGTTCTTC	CASSFLARLPSLSTYNEQFF
TRBV2	-	TRBJ2-5	-	TGTGCCAGCAGCCTAAGAACAGGGTTCGGCCCAAAAGAGACCCAGTACTTC	CASSLRTGFGPKETQYF
TRBV19	-	TRBJ2-1	TRBD2	TGTGCCAGTAGTATCTTAGCGGGACCCGGCTCCTACAATGAGCAGTTCTTC	CASSILAGPGSYNEQFF
TRBV29-1	-	TRBJ2-7	TRBD1	TGCAGCGTTACTCCGCCGGGACAGTACGAGCAGTACTTC	CSVTPPGQYEQYF
TRBV25-1	-	TRBJ2-7	-	TGTGCCAGCAGTGAGGACAGTCGAAGGTACGAGCAGTACTTC	CASSEDSRRYEQYF
TRBV6-6	-	TRBJ1-2	-	TGTGCCAGCAGTTACCTTGGCAGCTATGGCTACACCTTC	CASSYLGSYGYTF
TRBV5-1	once	TRBJ1-4	-	TGCGCCAGCAGCTTGGAGGGAGGACCCGGAACCGAAAAACTGTTTTTT	CASSLEGGPGTEKLFF
TRBV15	-	TRBJ2-7	TRBD1	TGTGCCACCAGCGTAAGTCGGGGGACAGGCCTCTACGAGCAGTACTTC	CATSVSRGTGLYEQYF
TRBV7-2	-	TRBJ2-3	TRBD2	TGTGCCAGCAGCCTGCGGGGGGGCCGCACAGATACGCAGTATTTT	CASSLRGGRTDTQYF
TRBV4-3	-	TRBJ1-6	-	TGCGCCAGCAGCCTAACGTGGACAGCAGTCTATAATTCACCCCTCCACTTT	CASSLTWTAVYNSPLHF
TRBV11-2	-	TRBJ2-7	-	TGTGCCAGCAAACGGGACTCGCAGGGTGACGAGCAGTACTTC	CASKRDSQGDEQYF